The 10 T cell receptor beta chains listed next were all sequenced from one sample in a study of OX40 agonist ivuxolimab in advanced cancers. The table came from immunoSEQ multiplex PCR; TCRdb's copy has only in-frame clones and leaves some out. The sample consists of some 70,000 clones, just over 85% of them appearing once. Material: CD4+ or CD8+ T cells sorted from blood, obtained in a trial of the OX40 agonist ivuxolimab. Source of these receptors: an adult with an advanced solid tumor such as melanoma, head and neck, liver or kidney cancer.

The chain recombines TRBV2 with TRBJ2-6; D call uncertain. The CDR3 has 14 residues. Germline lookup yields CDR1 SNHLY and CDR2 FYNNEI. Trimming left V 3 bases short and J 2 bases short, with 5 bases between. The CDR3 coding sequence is TGTGCCAGCAGTGATCCAACTGGGGCCAACGTCCTGACTTTC. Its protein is CASSDPTGANVLTF.

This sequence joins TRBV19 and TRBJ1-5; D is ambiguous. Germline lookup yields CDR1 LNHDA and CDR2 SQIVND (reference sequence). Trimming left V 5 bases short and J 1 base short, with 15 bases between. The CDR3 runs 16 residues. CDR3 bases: TGTGCCAGTAGTCCCTTGGACTGGTGGAGCAATCAGCCCCAGCATTTT. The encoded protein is CASSPLDWWSNQPQHF.

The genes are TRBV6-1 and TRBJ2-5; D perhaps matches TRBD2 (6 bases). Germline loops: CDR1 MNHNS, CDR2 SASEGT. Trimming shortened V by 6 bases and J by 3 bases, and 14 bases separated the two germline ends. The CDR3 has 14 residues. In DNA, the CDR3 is TGTGCCAGCAGGGTGGGACTTACTGAAGAGACCCAGTACTTC. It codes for CASRVGLTEETQYF.

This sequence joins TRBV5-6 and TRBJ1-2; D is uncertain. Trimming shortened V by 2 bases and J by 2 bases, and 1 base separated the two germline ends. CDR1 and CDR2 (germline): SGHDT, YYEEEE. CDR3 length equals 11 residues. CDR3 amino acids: CASSLNYGYTF. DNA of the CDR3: TGTGCCAGCAGCTTAAACTATGGCTACACCTTC.

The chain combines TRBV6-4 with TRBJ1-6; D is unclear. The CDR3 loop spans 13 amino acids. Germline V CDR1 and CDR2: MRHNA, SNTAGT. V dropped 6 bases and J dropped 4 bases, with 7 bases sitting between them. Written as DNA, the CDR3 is TGTGCCAGCAGGGAAGATTATAATTCACCCCTCCACTTT. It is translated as CASREDYNSPLHF.

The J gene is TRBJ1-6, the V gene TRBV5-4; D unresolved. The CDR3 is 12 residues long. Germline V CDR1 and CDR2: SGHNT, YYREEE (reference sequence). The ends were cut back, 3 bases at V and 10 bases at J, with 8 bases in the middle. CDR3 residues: CASSSRSSPLHF. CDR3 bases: TGTGCCAGCAGCTCTCGGAGCTCACCCCTCCACTTT. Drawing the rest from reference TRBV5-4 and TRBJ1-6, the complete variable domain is ETGVTQSPTHLIKTRGQQVTLRCSSQSGHNTVSWYQQALGQGPQFIFQYYREEENGRGNFPPRFSGLQFPNYSSELNVNALELDDSALYLCASSSRSSPLHFGNGTRLTVT.

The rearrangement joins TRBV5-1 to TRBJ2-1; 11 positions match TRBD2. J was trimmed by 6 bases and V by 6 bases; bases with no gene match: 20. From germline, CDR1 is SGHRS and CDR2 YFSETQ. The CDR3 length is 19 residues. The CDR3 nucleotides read TGCGCCAGCACCCTTGGCCGTGGTAGCGGGGGGGCCAGGTCCAATGAGCAGTTCTTC. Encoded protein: CASTLGRGSGGARSNEQFF.

The CDR3 sequence is CASSLEGGRSVYGYTF. The CDR3 DNA sequence: TGCGCCAGCAGCTTAGAGGGGGGGCGGTCGGTATATGGCTACACCTTC. The V gene is TRBV5-1, the J gene TRBJ1-2; D perhaps matches TRBD1 (6 bases). Germline values: CDR1 SGHRS, CDR2 YFSETQ. Trimming pared 2 bases from V and 5 bases from J, leaving 19 bases between. The CDR3 runs to 16 residues.

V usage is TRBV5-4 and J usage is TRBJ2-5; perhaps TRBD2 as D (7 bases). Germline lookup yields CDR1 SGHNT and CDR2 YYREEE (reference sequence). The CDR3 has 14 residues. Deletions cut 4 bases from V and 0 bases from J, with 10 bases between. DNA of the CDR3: TGTGCCAGCAGCAGGGGGGGGGACCAAGAGACCCAGTACTTC. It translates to CASSRGGDQETQYF.

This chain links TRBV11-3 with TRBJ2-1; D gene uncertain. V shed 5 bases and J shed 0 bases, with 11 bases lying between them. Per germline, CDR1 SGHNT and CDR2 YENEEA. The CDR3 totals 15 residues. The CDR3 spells CASSRRLSSYNEQFF. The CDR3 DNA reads TGTGCCAGCAGCCGGCGGTTAAGCTCCTACAATGAGCAGTTCTTC.